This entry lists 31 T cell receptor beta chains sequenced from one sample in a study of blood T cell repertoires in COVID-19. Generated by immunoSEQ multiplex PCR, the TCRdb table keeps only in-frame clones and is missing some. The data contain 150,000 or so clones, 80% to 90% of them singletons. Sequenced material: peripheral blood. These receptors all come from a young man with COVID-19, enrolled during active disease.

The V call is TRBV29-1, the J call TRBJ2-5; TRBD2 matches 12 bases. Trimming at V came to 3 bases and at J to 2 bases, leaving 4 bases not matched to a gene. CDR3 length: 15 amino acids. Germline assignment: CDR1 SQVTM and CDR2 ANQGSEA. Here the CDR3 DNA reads TGCAGCGTTGAGGCTAGCGGGAGGGTTCAAGAGACCCAGTACTTC. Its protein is CSVEASGRVQETQYF.

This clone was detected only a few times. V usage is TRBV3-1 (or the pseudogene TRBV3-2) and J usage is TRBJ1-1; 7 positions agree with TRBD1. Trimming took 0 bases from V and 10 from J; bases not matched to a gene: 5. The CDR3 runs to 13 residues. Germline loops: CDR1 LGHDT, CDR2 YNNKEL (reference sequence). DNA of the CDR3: TGTGCCAGCAGCCAAGATAGGGGGCAGGGAGCTTTCTTT. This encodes CASSQDRGQGAFF.

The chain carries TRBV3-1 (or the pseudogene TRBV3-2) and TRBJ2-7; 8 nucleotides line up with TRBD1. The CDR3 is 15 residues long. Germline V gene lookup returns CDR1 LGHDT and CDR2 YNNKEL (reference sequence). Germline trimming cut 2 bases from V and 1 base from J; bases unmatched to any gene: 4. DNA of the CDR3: TGTGCCAGCAGCCAAACAGGGGGGTTGTCCTACGAGCAGTACTTC. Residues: CASSQTGGLSYEQYF.

The DNA for the CDR3 is TGTGCCAGCAGTAAGGACAGGAACACTGAAGCTTTCTTT. This translates into CASSKDRNTEAFF. The chain combines TRBV2 with TRBJ1-1, with D possibly matching TRBD1 (6 bases). The germline V and J ends were trimmed by 5 bases and 1 base, with 8 bases remaining between them. Germline loops: CDR1 SNHLY, CDR2 FYNNEI. The CDR3 spans 13 residues.

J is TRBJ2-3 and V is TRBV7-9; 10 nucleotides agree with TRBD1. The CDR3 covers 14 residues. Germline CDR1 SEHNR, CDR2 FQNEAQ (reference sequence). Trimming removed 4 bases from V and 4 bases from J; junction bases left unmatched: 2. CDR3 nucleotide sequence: TGTGCCAGCAGCTGGGACAGGGGAGCAGATACGCAGTATTTT. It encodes CASSWDRGADTQYF. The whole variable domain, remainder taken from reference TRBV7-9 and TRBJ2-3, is DTGVSQNPRHKITKRGQNVTFRCDPISEHNRLYWYRQTLGQGPEFLTYFQNEAQLEKSRLLSDRFSAERPKGSFSTLEIQRTEQGDSAMYLCASSWDRGADTQYFGPGTRLTVL.

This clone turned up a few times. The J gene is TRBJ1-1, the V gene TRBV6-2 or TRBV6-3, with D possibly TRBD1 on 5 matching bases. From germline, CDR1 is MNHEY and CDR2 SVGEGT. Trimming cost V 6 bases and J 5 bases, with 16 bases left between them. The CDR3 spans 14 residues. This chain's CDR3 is CASSPLGAMTEAFF. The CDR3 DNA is TGTGCCAGCAGCCCCCTTGGGGCGATGACTGAAGCTTTCTTT.

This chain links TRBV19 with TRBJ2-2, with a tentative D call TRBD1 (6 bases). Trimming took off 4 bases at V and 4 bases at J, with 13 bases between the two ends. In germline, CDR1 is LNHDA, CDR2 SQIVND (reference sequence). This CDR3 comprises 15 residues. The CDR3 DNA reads TGTGCCAGTAGTACCCGACAGGCGGGCACCGGGGAGCTGTTTTTT. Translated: CASSTRQAGTGELFF. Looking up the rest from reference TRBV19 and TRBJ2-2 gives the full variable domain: DGGITQSPKYLFRKEGQNVTLSCEQNLNHDAMYWYRQDPGQGLRLIYYSQIVNDFQKGDIAEGYSVSREKKESFPLTVTSAQKNPTAFYLCASSTRQAGTGELFFGEGSRLTVL.

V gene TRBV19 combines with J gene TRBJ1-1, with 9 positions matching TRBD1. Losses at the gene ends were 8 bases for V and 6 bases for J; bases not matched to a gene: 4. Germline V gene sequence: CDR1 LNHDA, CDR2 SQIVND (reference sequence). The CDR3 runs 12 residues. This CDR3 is CASSTGGAEAFF. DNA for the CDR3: TGTGCCAGTTCGACAGGGGGGGCTGAAGCTTTCTTT.

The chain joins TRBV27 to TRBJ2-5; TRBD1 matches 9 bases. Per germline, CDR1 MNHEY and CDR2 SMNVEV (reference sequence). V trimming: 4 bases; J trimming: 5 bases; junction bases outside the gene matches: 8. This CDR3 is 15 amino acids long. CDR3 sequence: CASSSRDRVVETQYF. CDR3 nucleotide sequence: TGTGCCAGCAGTTCTAGGGACAGGGTAGTGGAGACCCAGTACTTC.

CDR3 DNA sequence: TGTGCCTCCCCAGGGGTTCAGGTTTATAAGAACACCATATATTTT. It yields the protein CASPGVQVYKNTIYF. The genes are TRBV21-1 and TRBJ1-3; TRBD1 is the table's D call and was not checked against the DNA. TRBV21-1 is an annotated pseudogene. The CDR3 extends over 15 amino acids.

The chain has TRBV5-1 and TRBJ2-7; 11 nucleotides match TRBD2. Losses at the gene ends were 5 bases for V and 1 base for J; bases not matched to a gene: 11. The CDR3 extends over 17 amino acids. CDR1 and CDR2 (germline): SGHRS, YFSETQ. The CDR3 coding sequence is TGCGCCAGCAGTCAATTAACTAGCGGGAGTCAGTCCTACGAGCAGTACTTC. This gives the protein CASSQLTSGSQSYEQYF.

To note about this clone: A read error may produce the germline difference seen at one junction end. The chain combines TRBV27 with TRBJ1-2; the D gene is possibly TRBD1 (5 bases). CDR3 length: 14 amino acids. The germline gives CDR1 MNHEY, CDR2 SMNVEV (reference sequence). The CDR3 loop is CASSVSGGRPSYTF. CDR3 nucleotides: TGTGCCAGCAGTGTATCCGGGGGTCGACCTAGCTACACCTTC.

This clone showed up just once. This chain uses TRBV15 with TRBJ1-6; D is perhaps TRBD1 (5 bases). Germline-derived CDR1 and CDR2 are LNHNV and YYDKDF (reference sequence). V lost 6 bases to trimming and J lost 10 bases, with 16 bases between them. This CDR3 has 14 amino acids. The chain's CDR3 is CATRGRGEGSPLHF. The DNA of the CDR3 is TGTGCCACCAGGGGACGAGGGGAGGGCTCACCCCTCCACTTT. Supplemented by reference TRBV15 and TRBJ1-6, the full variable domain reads DAMVIQNPRYQVTQFGKPVTLSCSQTLNHNVMYWYQQKSSQAPKLLFHYYDKDFNNEADTPDNFQSRRPNTSFCFLDIRSPGLGDTAMYLCATRGRGEGSPLHFGNGTRLTVT.

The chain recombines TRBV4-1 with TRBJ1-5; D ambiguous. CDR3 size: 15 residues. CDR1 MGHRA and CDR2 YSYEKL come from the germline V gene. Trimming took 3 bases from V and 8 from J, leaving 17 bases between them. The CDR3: CASSHPAGGAKPQHF. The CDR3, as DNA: TGCGCCAGCAGCCACCCGGCCGGCGGAGCGAAGCCCCAGCATTTT.

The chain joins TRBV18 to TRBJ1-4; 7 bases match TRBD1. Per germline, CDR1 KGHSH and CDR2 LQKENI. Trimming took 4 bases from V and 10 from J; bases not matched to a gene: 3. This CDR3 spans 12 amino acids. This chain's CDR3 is CASSLDRAKLFF. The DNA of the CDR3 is TGTGCCAGCTCACTTGACAGGGCAAAACTGTTTTTT.

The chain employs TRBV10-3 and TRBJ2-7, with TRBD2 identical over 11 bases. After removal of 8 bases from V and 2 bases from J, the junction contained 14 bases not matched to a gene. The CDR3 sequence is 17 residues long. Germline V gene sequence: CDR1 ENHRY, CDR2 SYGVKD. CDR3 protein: CAIGAGTSGLSAYEQYF. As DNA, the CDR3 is TGTGCCATCGGGGCCGGGACTAGCGGACTCTCGGCCTACGAGCAGTACTTC.

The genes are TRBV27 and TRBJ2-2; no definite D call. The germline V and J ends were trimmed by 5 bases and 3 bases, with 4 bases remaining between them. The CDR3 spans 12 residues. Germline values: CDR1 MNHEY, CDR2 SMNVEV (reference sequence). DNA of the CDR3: TGTGCCAGCAGTCCCTACACCGGGGAGCTGTTTTTT. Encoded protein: CASSPYTGELFF.

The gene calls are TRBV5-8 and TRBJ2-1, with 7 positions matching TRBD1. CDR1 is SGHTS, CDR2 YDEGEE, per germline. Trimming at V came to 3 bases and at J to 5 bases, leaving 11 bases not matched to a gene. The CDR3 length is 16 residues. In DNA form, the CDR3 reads TGTGCCAGCAGCTGGATAAGGACAGGAGGCCACAATGAGCAGTTCTTC. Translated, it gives CASSWIRTGGHNEQFF.

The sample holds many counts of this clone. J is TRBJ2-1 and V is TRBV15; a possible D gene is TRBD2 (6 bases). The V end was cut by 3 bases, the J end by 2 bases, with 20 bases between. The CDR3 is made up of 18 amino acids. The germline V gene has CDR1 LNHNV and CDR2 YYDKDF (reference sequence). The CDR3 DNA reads TGTGCCACCAGCAGCCCCTTTGGGGCGGGGCCTACCTACAATGAGCAGTTCTTC. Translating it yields CATSSPFGAGPTYNEQFF. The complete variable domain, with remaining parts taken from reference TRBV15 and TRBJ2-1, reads DAMVIQNPRYQVTQFGKPVTLSCSQTLNHNVMYWYQQKSSQAPKLLFHYYDKDFNNEADTPDNFQSRRPNTSFCFLDIRSPGLGDTAMYLCATSSPFGAGPTYNEQFFGPGTRLTVL.

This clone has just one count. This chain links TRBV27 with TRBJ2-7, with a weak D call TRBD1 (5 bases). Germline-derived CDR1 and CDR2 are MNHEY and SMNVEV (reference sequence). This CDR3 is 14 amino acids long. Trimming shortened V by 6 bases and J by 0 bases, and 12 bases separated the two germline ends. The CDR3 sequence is CASSSLQGSYEQYF. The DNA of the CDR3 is TGTGCCAGCAGCTCCCTCCAGGGCTCCTACGAGCAGTACTTC.

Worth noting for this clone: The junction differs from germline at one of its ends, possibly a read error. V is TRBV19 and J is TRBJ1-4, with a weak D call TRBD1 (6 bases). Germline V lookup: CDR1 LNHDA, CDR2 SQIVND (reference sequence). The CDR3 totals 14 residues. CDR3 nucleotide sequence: TGTGCCAGTAGCATACAGGGATCTTGGGAAAAACTGCTTTTT. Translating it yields CASSIQGSWEKLLF.

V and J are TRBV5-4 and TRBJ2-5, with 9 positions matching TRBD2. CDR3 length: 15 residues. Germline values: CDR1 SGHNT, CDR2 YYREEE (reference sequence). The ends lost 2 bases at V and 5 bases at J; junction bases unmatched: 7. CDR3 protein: CASSFMDSGSETQYF. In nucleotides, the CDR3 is TGTGCCAGCAGCTTCATGGATAGCGGGAGCGAGACCCAGTACTTC.

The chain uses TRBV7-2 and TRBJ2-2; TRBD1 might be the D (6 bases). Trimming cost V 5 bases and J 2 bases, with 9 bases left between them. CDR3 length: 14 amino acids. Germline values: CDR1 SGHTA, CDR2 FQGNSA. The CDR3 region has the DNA TGTGCCAGCAGCCCGGGACACAACACCGGGGAGCTGTTTTTT. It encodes CASSPGHNTGELFF.

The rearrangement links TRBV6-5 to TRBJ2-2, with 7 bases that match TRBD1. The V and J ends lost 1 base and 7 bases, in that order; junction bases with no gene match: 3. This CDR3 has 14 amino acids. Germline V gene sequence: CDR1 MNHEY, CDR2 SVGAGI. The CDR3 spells CASSYLTGSGELFF. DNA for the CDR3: TGTGCCAGCAGTTACTTGACAGGGAGCGGGGAGCTGTTTTTT.

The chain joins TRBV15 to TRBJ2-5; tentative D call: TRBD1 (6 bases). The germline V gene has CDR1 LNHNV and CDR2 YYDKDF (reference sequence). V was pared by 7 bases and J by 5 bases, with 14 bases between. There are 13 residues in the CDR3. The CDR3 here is CATTHRDGETQYF. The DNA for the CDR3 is TGTGCCACCACCCACAGGGACGGGGAGACCCAGTACTTC.

CDR3 region: CASSAEVGGQEKGAQYF. The CDR3 nucleotides are TGTGCCAGCAGCGCGGAGGTAGGGGGACAGGAAAAGGGGGCCCAGTACTTC. This chain joins TRBV5-4 and TRBJ2-5; 8 bases fit TRBD1. The CDR3 runs to 17 residues. V was clipped by 4 bases and J by 9 bases; unmatched bases: 20. The V gene's germline CDR1 is SGHNT and CDR2 YYREEE (reference sequence).

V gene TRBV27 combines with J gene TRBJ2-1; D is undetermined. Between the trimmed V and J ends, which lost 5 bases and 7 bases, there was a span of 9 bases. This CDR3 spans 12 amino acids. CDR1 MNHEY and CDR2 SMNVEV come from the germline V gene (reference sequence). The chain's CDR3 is CASSPQFNEQFF. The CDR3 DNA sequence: TGTGCCAGCAGTCCACAATTTAATGAGCAGTTCTTC.

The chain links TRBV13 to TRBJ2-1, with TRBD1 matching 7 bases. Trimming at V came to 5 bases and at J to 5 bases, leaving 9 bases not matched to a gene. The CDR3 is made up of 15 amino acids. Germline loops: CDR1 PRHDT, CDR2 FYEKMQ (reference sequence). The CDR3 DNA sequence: TGTGCCAGCAGCACCCGACAGGGAGCTGACAATGAGCAGTTCTTC. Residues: CASSTRQGADNEQFF.

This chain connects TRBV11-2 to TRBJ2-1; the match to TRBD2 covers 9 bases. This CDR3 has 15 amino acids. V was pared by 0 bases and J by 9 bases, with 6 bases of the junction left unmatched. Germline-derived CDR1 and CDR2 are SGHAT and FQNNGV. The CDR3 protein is CASSLEGGRVSEQFF. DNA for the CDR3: TGTGCCAGCAGCTTAGAGGGCGGGAGGGTGAGTGAGCAGTTCTTC.

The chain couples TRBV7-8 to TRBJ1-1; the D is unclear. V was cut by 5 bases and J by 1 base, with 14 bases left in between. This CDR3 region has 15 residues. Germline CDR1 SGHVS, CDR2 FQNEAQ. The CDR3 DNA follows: TGTGCCAGCAGCCTGAGGGCCTATACGAACACTGAAGCTTTCTTT. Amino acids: CASSLRAYTNTEAFF.

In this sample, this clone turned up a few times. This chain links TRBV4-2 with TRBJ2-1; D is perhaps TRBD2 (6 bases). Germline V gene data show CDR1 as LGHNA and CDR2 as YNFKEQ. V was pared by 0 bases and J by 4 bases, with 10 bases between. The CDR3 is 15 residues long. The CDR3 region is CASSQEVAVYNEQFF. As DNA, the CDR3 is TGTGCCAGCAGCCAAGAAGTAGCGGTTTACAATGAGCAGTTCTTC.